The clone carrying this TCR beta chain was seen ten or more times. These data are taken from a study of neurological immune-mediated disorders. Each CDR3 protein is one row after TCRdb ran MiXCR on the 5' RACE reads. The data show around 50,000 distinct CDR3 sequences, roughly 3.8% seen once. Germline CDR1 reads SQVTM; CDR2 reads ANQGSEA. The CDR3 consists of 13 residues. V lost 3 bases and J 5 bases, leaving 13 bases between the germline ends. The clonotype originates from a man in his 60s with multiple sclerosis. The J gene is TRBJ2-5, the V gene TRBV29-1; D is perhaps TRBD2 (5 bases). The sequenced sample was PBMCs. The CDR3 DNA reads as TGCAGCGTTGACCGAGCGGTCCGGGAGACCCAGTACTTC. Residues: CSVDRAVRETQYF.